This T cell receptor beta chain is from a study of blood T cell repertoires in COVID-19 (dated by TCRdb to 2020 to 2022). Study-level background: Samples from collaborators originated in the United States, Italy and Spain and spanned both the acute and convalescent phases of COVID-19. Where HLA class I and class II types were available, the types were taken from metadata supplied by the sample provider, not from assay-based typing. Nearly every sample came with metadata listing a de-identified subject ID, COVID-19 status, age in years and sex. Samples were obtained from the ongoing ImmuneRACE study (first 160 participants) and from 1,254 subjects provided by 6 global collaborators. The repertoires were released in a freely available public database meant as a resource for research on the immune response to SARS-CoV-2. The dataset comprised deeply sampled blood TCRbeta repertoires from subjects exposed to, actively infected with, or recovered from COVID-19. The prospective study material was composed of cDNA or gDNA derived from T cells, B-cell-depleted T cells, or PBMCs. Broader findings and caveats from the paper: The amount of clinical and demographic metadata varied by source and participant and was provided uncurated.

The CDR3 has 16 amino acids, counting the end cysteine and phenylalanine. The entry retains the CDR3 DNA only, 48 bases that are in frame from base 1. From a lookup of the germline V gene, CDR1 and CDR2 are MGHRA and YSYEKL. V drops 1 base and J drops 1 base, leaving 14 bases in between. TCRbeta CDR3 regions were amplified from genomic DNA using the immunoSEQ Assay, a bias-controlled multiplex PCR. The source study handled its data this way. The number of nucleated cells in each sample was estimated from the amplification of reference gene primers within the assay. Sequence reads were collapsed and filtered to measure the absolute abundance of every unique TCRbeta CDR3 rearrangement. Productive Simpson clonality was computed per sample as the square root of Simpson's diversity index over productive rearrangements. Entries here come from immuneACCESS through TCRdb and include only in-frame sequences with V and J called. Some clones fail to appear in such tables; in the studies checked, an unresolved V gene covers under half of the shortfall, and the cause of the remainder is unknown. V and J calls and clone size are copied from that table; D and trimming were computed from the DNA. This sample holds 150,000 to 200,000 clones; around nine tenths were observed only once. The top ten hold around 5% of the sample.

The collaborating institutions used their own protocols to collect whole blood in K2EDTA tubes. For TCRbeta analysis, collaborators shipped samples as frozen whole blood, isolated PBMCs, or DNA extracted from either of those sample types. With respect to this clone: Its antigen remains unidentified. Base qualities are not provided; no much larger clone lies one nucleotide away.

Material: peripheral blood. This receptor was taken from a human donor in a cohort sampled during active COVID-19. This chain joins TRBV4-1 to TRBJ2-7, and TRBD2 may be the D gene, going by 6 matching bases. The CDR3 sequence is CASSQGVAVPSYEQYF. The DNA reads TGCGCCAGCAGCCAAGGGGTAGCGGTGCCTTCCTACGAGCAGTACTTC.